These 30 T cell receptor beta chains originate from one sample sequenced in a study of technical replicates of blood from a handful of donors. Sequencing used immunoSEQ multiplex PCR; TCRdb keeps in-frame clones, though not all of them. Of fewer than 80,000 clones in the sample, 85% to 90% were seen once. Sample: PBMCs. The receptor set was obtained from a human donor in good health. Some clones in this sample may be carry-over from other donors' samples.

Details on this clone: A read error may account for a junction end that differs from germline. The chain has TRBV6-5 and TRBJ1-6; perhaps TRBD1 as D (6 bases). The V gene's germline CDR1 is MNHEY and CDR2 SVGAGI. The CDR3 spans 15 residues. The CDR3, as DNA: TGTGCCAGCAGTTACACAACAGGGAGTGATTCACGCCTCCACTTT. It codes for CASSYTTGSDSRLHF.

The V call is TRBV5-4, the J call TRBJ2-3, with 8 bases matching TRBD2. The CDR3 is 12 residues long. Germline loops: CDR1 SGHNT, CDR2 YYREEE (reference sequence). J lost 6 bases, V lost 3 bases, and 0 bases had no gene match. CDR3 sequence (DNA): TGTGCCAGCAGCTCGGGGGGGGATACGCAGTATTTT. This encodes CASSSGGDTQYF.

The V and J genes are TRBV19 and TRBJ1-2; D is possibly TRBD1 (5 bases). Trimming removed 3 bases from V and 6 bases from J, with 17 bases in between. CDR3 length equals 15 residues. Germline V CDR1 and CDR2: LNHDA, SQIVND (reference sequence). Here the CDR3 reads CASSMMHGGVNGYTF. DNA of the CDR3: TGTGCCAGTAGTATGATGCACGGAGGGGTGAATGGCTACACCTTC. Looking up the rest from reference TRBV19 and TRBJ1-2 gives the full variable domain: DGGITQSPKYLFRKEGQNVTLSCEQNLNHDAMYWYRQDPGQGLRLIYYSQIVNDFQKGDIAEGYSVSREKKESFPLTVTSAQKNPTAFYLCASSMMHGGVNGYTFGSGTRLTVV.

The V and J genes are TRBV19 and TRBJ2-3; the match to TRBD2 covers 7 bases. Germline loops: CDR1 LNHDA, CDR2 SQIVND (reference sequence). The CDR3 is made up of 15 amino acids. Unmatched junction bases numbered 3, after V lost 2 bases and J lost 1 base. CDR3 sequence: CASSIPLARTDTQYF. The CDR3 DNA reads TGTGCCAGTAGTATACCACTAGCGCGCACAGATACGCAGTATTTT. Supplemented by reference TRBV19 and TRBJ2-3, the full variable domain reads DGGITQSPKYLFRKEGQNVTLSCEQNLNHDAMYWYRQDPGQGLRLIYYSQIVNDFQKGDIAEGYSVSREKKESFPLTVTSAQKNPTAFYLCASSIPLARTDTQYFGPGTRLTVL.

V and J are TRBV4-2 and TRBJ2-1; TRBD2 matches 10 bases. CDR1 and CDR2 from the germline V gene are LGHNA and YNFKEQ. This CDR3 spans 17 amino acids. Trimming removed 0 bases from V and 4 bases from J; junction bases left unmatched: 6. CDR3 bases: TGTGCCAGCAGCCAAGATCCGTCTAGCGGGGGATACAATGAGCAGTTCTTC. It is translated as CASSQDPSSGGYNEQFF.

The chain combines TRBV6-6 with TRBJ1-2; 7 nucleotides line up with TRBD1. V was pared by 6 bases and J by 2 bases, with 9 bases of the junction left unmatched. This CDR3 is built from 15 residues. Germline V lookup: CDR1 MNHNY, CDR2 SVGAGI (reference sequence). In DNA, the CDR3 is TGTGCCAGCAGCATAGGGGGCTCGGGAAACTATGGCTACACCTTC. Encoded protein: CASSIGGSGNYGYTF.

This clone has a handful of counts. This sequence joins TRBV9 and TRBJ2-7; D is possibly TRBD1 (5 bases). Trimming shortened V by 3 bases and J by 5 bases, and 18 bases separated the two germline ends. Looked up from germline, CDR1 is SGDLS and CDR2 is YYNGEE. This CDR3 contains 15 residues. This chain's CDR3 is CASSAQGVTIHEQYF. The CDR3 bases are TGTGCCAGCAGCGCGCAAGGGGTTACAATTCACGAGCAGTACTTC.

The chain has TRBV7-3 and TRBJ2-3; D remains unclear. The germline CDR1 and CDR2 sequences are SGHTA and FQGTGA. Trimming stripped 2 bases from V and 0 bases from J, with 9 bases between. The CDR3 runs to 15 residues. CDR3 residues: CASSLYDTSTDTQYF. Here the CDR3 DNA reads TGTGCCAGCAGCTTATATGACACTAGCACAGATACGCAGTATTTT.

The CDR3 region is CASEGEDATNEKLFF. In DNA form, the CDR3 reads TGTGCCAGCGAGGGGGAAGATGCAACTAATGAAAAACTGTTTTTT. This rearrangement joins TRBV2 to TRBJ1-4; a possible D gene is TRBD1 (6 bases). CDR1 is SNHLY, CDR2 FYNNEI, per germline. The CDR3 has 15 residues. The V end lost 8 bases, the J end lost 0 bases, and 13 bases lay between the germline ends.

The chain combines TRBV21-1 with TRBJ2-7; the tabulated D call, TRBD2, remains unverified against the DNA. TRBV21-1 is recorded as a pseudogene. This CDR3 region has 14 residues. CDR3 bases: TGTGCCAGCAGCGGAGGCGGAGGGTCCTACGAGCAGTACTTC. Translating it yields CASSGGGGSYEQYF.

The genes are TRBV6-1 and TRBJ2-7; unclear D gene. The V and J ends lost 2 bases and 7 bases respectively, with 15 bases between them. Looked up from germline, CDR1 is MNHNS and CDR2 is SASEGT. The CDR3 consists of 14 residues. The CDR3 DNA sequence: TGTGCCAGCAGTGAATCCTGGGCCCCCCTGGAGCAGTACTTC. This gives the protein CASSESWAPLEQYF.

The V call is TRBV11-2, the J call TRBJ2-7, with a tentative D call TRBD2 (6 bases). This CDR3 is 13 amino acids long. V was pared by 0 bases and J by 9 bases, with 12 bases between. The germline V gene encodes CDR1 SGHAT and CDR2 FQNNGV. The CDR3 is CASSLEVGGVQYF. The CDR3, as DNA: TGTGCCAGCAGCTTAGAAGTGGGGGGAGTGCAGTACTTC. Using reference TRBV11-2 and TRBJ2-7 for the parts outside the CDR3, the full variable domain is EAGVAQSPRYKIIEKRQSVAFWCNPISGHATLYWYQQILGQGPKLLIQFQNNGVVDDSQLPKDRFSAERLKGVDSTLKIQPAKLEDSAVYLCASSLEVGGVQYFGPGTRLTVT.

This chain joins TRBV29-1 and TRBJ1-2; the D gene is possibly TRBD1 (6 bases). V was pared by 7 bases and J by 8 bases, with 20 bases between. The CDR3 has 13 residues. The germline V gene encodes CDR1 SQVTM and CDR2 ANQGSEA. CDR3 loop: CSADRDKGGGYTF. The DNA for the CDR3 is TGCAGCGCAGACCGGGACAAGGGTGGCGGCTACACCTTC.

Turning to this clone: Within the sample, other DNA sequences also encode this same CDR3. The genes are TRBV7-2 and TRBJ2-7; TRBD2 matches 8 bases. The germline gives CDR1 SGHTA, CDR2 FQGNSA. The trim removed 1 base at V and 2 bases at J, leaving 1 base unmatched. This CDR3 is built from 14 residues. The CDR3 is CASSLVAGPYEQYF. In DNA, the CDR3 is TGTGCCAGCAGCTTAGTAGCGGGGCCCTACGAGCAGTACTTC.

This chain connects TRBV29-1 to TRBJ2-7; no clear D. Germline V CDR1 and CDR2: SQVTM, ANQGSEA. Trimming took off 5 bases at V and 9 bases at J, with 14 bases between the two ends. The length of the CDR3 is 11 residues. CDR3 residues: CSVSIVSGQYF. The CDR3 DNA reads TGCAGCGTTAGCATCGTCTCGGGGCAGTACTTC.

The rearrangement joins TRBV30 to TRBJ2-5; D gene ambiguous. Looked up from germline, CDR1 is GTSNPN and CDR2 is SVGIG (reference sequence). The CDR3 runs to 13 residues. Trimming removed 5 bases from V and 2 bases from J, with 12 bases in between. CDR3 nucleotide sequence: TGTGCCTGGGCTCCGCGGATGCAAGAGACCCAGTACTTC. Amino acids: CAWAPRMQETQYF.

The J gene is TRBJ1-2, the V gene TRBV27; D perhaps matches TRBD1 (5 bases). Trimming stripped 2 bases from V and 4 bases from J, with 14 bases between. Per germline, CDR1 MNHEY and CDR2 SMNVEV (reference sequence). The length of the CDR3 is 15 residues. CDR3 nucleotide sequence: TGTGCCAGCAGTTTACGCCTCGGGGGGATCTATGGCTACACCTTC. Its translation is CASSLRLGGIYGYTF.

J is TRBJ1-2 and V is TRBV7-2; perhaps TRBD1 as D (5 bases). Germline V CDR1 and CDR2: SGHTA, FQGNSA. The CDR3 spans 15 residues. Trimming shortened V by 1 base and J by 8 bases, and 17 bases separated the two germline ends. CDR3 amino acids: CASSLVFRGTQGYTF. The CDR3 nucleotides read TGTGCCAGCAGCTTAGTCTTTCGGGGGACCCAGGGCTACACCTTC.

The CDR3: CASRSGDTQYF. The CDR3 DNA sequence: TGTGCGTCCCGGTCGGGGGATACGCAGTATTTT. The V and J genes are TRBV11-2 and TRBJ2-3; tentatively, D is TRBD2 (5 bases). The CDR3 is 11 residues long. The germline gives CDR1 SGHAT, CDR2 FQNNGV.

The chain employs TRBV27 and TRBJ1-5; D call uncertain. The CDR3 is 17 residues long. Trimming cost V 5 bases and J 0 bases, with 17 bases left between them. The germline CDR1 and CDR2 sequences are MNHEY and SMNVEV (reference sequence). Written as DNA, the CDR3 is TGTGCCAGCAGTATTCCGCGCGGGATCTTTAGCAATCAGCCCCAGCATTTT. It codes for CASSIPRGIFSNQPQHF.

The chain combines TRBV14 with TRBJ2-5; TRBD1 is a possible D gene (5 bases). V was shortened by 6 bases and J by 5 bases, with 10 bases between the two germline ends. Germline V gene sequence: CDR1 SGHDN, CDR2 FVKESK. This CDR3 region has 12 residues. The CDR3 region is CASSKGSETQYF. CDR3 coding DNA: TGTGCCAGCAGTAAGGGGTCGGAGACCCAGTACTTC.

This sequence joins TRBV4-2 and TRBJ1-1; 7 nucleotides match TRBD1. Germline values: CDR1 LGHNA, CDR2 YNFKEQ. The CDR3 length is 14 residues. With 3 bases clipped from V and 3 bases from J, the junction kept 4 bases outside the gene matches. CDR3 nucleotides: TGTGCCAGCAGCCACGCCAGGGGGGACACTGAAGCTTTCTTT. Residues: CASSHARGDTEAFF.

The chain combines TRBV7-2 with TRBJ2-3, with D possibly matching TRBD1 (6 bases). CDR1 and CDR2 from the germline V gene are SGHTA and FQGNSA. V was pared by 5 bases and J by 14 bases, with 20 bases between. This CDR3 has 13 amino acids. CDR3 in DNA: TGTGCCAGCAGCCCAGGACAGTTAGGCCAAATGTATTTT. Translating gives CASSPGQLGQMYF.

A few counts support this clone. The CDR3 here is CAISDRDNQPQHF. The CDR3 bases are TGTGCCATCAGTGACAGGGACAATCAGCCCCAGCATTTT. The rearrangement joins TRBV10-3 to TRBJ1-5; D might be TRBD1 (5 bases). CDR1 is ENHRY and CDR2 is SYGVKD in the germline V gene. CDR3 length: 13 residues. The V gene lost 3 bases and the J gene lost 3 bases, with 6 bases spanning the gap.

The chain joins TRBV4-2 to TRBJ2-1; D unresolved. This CDR3 is 14 amino acids long. Germline V gene data show CDR1 as LGHNA and CDR2 as YNFKEQ. V lost 3 bases and J 8 bases, leaving 14 bases between the germline ends. CDR3 coding DNA: TGTGCCAGCAGCCAGGAACGTGGAGATGATGAGCAGTTCTTC. This encodes CASSQERGDDEQFF.

CDR3 region: CASSPTPGTGGGTEAFF. The CDR3 nucleotides are TGTGCCAGCAGCCCCACCCCCGGGACAGGGGGTGGTACTGAAGCTTTCTTT. This chain connects TRBV5-4 to TRBJ1-1; 11 bases are a match to TRBD1. CDR1 is SGHNT and CDR2 is YYREEE in the germline V gene (reference sequence). The CDR3 sequence is 17 residues long. V shed 4 bases, J shed 5 bases, and the junction held 13 bases outside the gene matches.

This clone occurred a few times. This chain joins TRBV18 and TRBJ2-7, with 8 bases lining up with TRBD1. CDR1 is KGHSH and CDR2 is LQKENI in the germline V gene. V lost 4 bases to trimming and J lost 5 bases; unmatched junction nucleotides: 7. The CDR3 spans 14 residues. For the CDR3, the DNA is TGTGCCAGCTCACACCGGACAGGGCGGGACGAGCAGTACTTC. Translating it yields CASSHRTGRDEQYF.

The V gene is TRBV19, the J gene TRBJ2-6; weak D call: TRBD2 (5 bases). Germline V gene data show CDR1 as LNHDA and CDR2 as SQIVND (reference sequence). V was trimmed by 3 bases and J by 0 bases, leaving 33 bases between them. The CDR3 contains 24 residues. The CDR3 DNA reads as TGTGCCAGTAGTATGATACAGTGGCGTAGTGGTACGACTGAGGGTAGCTCTGGGGCCAACGTCCTGACTTTC. Its translation: CASSMIQWRSGTTEGSSGANVLTF.

This clone has only a few counts. V usage is TRBV7-6 and J usage is TRBJ1-4; D is ambiguous. The CDR3 is made up of 16 amino acids. Germline values: CDR1 SGHVS, CDR2 FNYEAQ. The ends were cut back, 8 bases at V and 8 bases at J, with 24 bases in the middle. The CDR3 here is CASSPRGVAGGEKLFF. CDR3 coding DNA: TGTGCCAGCTCCCCCCGTGGAGTAGCCGGAGGGGAAAAACTGTTTTTT.

The chain employs TRBV4-3 and TRBJ2-7, with 10 bases matching TRBD1. Looked up from germline, CDR1 is LGHNA and CDR2 is YSLEER. V trimming: 6 bases; J trimming: 5 bases; junction bases outside the gene matches: 4. CDR3 length: 13 residues. CDR3 DNA: TGCGCCAGCAGTCGGGACAGGGGCGACGAGCAGTACTTC. Translation gives CASSRDRGDEQYF.